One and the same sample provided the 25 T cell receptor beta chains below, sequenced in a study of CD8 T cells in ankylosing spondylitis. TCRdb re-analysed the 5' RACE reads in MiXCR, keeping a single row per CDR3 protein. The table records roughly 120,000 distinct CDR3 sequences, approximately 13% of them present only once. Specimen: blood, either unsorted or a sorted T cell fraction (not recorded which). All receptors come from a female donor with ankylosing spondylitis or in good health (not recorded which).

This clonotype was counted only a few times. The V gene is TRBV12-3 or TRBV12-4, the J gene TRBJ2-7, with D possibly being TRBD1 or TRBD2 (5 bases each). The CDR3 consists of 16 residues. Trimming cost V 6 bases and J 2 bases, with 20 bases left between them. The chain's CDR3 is CASRLQTGTATYEQYF. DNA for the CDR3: TGTGCCAGCAGGCTCCAAACCGGGACGGCAACCTACGAGCAGTACTTC.

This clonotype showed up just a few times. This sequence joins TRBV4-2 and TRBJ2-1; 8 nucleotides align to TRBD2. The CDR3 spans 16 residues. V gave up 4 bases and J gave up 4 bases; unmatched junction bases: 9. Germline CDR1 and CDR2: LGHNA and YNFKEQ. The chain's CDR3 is CASSPLVGGVYNEQFF. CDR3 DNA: TGTGCCAGCAGCCCTCTCGTCGGGGGGGTTTACAATGAGCAGTTCTTC.

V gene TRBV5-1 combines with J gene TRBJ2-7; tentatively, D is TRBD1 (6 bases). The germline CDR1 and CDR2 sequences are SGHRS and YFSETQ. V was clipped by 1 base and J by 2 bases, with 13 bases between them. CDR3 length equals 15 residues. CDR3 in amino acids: CASSLWAGETYEQYF. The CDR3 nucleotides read TGCGCCAGCAGCTTGTGGGCAGGGGAAACCTACGAGCAGTACTTC.

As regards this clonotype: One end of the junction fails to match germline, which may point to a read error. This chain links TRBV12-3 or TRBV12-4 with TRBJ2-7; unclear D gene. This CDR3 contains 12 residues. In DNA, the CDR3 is TGTACCAGCAGTTCTCTGGTGAACGAGCAGTACTTC. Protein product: CTSSSLVNEQYF.

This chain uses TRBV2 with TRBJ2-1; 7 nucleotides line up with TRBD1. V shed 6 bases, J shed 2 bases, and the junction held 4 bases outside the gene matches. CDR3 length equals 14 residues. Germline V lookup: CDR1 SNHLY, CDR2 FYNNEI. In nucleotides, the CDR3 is TGTGCCAGCAGCCGGGACAGAGCCTACAATGAGCAGTTCTTC. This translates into CASSRDRAYNEQFF.

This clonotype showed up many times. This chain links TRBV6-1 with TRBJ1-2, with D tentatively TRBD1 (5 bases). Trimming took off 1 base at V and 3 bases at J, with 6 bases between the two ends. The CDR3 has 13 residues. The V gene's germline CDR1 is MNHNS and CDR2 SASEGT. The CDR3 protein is CASSEGGDYGYTF. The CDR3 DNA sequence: TGTGCCAGCAGTGAAGGGGGGGACTATGGCTACACCTTC.

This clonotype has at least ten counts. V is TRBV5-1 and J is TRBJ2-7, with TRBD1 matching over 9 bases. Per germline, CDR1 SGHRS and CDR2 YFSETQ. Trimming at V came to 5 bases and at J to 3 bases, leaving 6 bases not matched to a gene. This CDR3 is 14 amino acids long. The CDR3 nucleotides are TGCGCCAGCAGGGGACAGGGTGGGCTCTACGAGCAGTACTTC. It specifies CASRGQGGLYEQYF.

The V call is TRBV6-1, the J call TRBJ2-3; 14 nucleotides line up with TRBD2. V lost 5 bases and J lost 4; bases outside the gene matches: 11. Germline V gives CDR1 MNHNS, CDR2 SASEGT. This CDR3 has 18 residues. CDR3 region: CASSPVVGLAGDSDTQYF. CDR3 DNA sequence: TGTGCCAGCAGTCCGGTCGTGGGACTAGCGGGGGACTCAGATACGCAGTATTTT.

CDR3 amino acids: CASSWWKETQYF. CDR3 sequence (DNA): TGTGCCAGCAGTTGGTGGAAAGAGACCCAGTACTTC. The chain recombines TRBV6-2 or TRBV6-3 with TRBJ2-5; the D is unclear. CDR3 length: 12 residues. In germline, CDR1 is MNHEY, CDR2 SVGEGT. Trimming took off 4 bases at V and 3 bases at J, with 6 bases between the two ends.

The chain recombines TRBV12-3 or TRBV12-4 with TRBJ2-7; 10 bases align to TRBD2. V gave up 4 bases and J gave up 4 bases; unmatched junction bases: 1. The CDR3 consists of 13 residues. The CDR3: CASSYSGRYEQYF. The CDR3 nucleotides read TGTGCCAGCAGTTATAGCGGGAGGTACGAGCAGTACTTC.

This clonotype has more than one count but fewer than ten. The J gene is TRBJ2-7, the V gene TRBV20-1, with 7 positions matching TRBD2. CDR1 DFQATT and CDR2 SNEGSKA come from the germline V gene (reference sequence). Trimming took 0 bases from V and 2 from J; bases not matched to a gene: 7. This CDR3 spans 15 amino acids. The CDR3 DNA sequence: TGCAGTGCTAGAGAATACCGGGAGGACCCCTACGAGCAGTACTTC. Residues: CSAREYREDPYEQYF.

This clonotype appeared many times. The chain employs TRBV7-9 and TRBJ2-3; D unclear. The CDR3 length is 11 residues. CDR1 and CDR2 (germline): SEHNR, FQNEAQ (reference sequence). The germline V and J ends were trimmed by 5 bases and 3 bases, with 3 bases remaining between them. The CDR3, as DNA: TGTGCCAGCAGCCAAACAGATACGCAGTATTTT. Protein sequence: CASSQTDTQYF.

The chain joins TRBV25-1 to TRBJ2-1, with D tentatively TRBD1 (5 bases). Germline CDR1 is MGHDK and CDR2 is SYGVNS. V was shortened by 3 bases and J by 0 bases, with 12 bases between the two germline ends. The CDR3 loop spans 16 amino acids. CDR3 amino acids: CASSEHRRISYNEQFF. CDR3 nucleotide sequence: TGTGCCAGCAGTGAGCACAGGAGAATCTCCTACAATGAGCAGTTCTTC.

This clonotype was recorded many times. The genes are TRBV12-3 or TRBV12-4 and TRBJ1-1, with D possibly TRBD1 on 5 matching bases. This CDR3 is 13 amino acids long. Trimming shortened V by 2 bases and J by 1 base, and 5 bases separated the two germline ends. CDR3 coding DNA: TGTGCCAGCAGTTTACAGGGGAACACTGAAGCTTTCTTT. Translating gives CASSLQGNTEAFF.

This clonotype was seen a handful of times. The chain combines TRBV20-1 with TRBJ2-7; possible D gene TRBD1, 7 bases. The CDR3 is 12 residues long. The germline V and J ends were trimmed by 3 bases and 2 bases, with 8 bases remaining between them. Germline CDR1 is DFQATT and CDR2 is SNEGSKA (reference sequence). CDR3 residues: CSASRGAYEQYF. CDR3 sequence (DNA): TGCAGTGCTAGCAGGGGGGCCTACGAGCAGTACTTC.

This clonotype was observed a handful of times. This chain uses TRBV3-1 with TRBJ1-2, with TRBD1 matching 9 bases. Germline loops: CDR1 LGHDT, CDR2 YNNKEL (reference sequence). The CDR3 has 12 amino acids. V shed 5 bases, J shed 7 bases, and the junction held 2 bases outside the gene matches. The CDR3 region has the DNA TGTGCCAGCAGCGAGACAGGGGGTGGCTACACCTTC. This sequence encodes CASSETGGGYTF.

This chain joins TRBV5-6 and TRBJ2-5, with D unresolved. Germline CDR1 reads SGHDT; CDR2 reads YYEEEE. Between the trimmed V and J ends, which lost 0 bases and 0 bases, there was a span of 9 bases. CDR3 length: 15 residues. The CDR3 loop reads CASSLGFAYQETQYF. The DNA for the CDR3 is TGTGCCAGCAGCTTGGGGTTCGCCTACCAAGAGACCCAGTACTTC.

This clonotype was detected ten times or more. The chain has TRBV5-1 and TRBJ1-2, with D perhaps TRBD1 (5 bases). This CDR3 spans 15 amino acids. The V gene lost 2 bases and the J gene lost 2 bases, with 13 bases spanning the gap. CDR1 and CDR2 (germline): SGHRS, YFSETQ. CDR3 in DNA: TGCGCCAGCAGCTTTGACGGGGGGGTAAACTATGGCTACACCTTC. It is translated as CASSFDGGVNYGYTF.

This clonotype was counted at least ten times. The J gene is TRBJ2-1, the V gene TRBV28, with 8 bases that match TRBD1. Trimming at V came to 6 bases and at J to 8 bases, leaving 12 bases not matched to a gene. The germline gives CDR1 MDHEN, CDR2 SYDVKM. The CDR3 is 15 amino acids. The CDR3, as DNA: TGTGCCAGCAGGACGGGACAGGCTGTTTGGGATGAGCAGTTCTTC. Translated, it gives CASRTGQAVWDEQFF.

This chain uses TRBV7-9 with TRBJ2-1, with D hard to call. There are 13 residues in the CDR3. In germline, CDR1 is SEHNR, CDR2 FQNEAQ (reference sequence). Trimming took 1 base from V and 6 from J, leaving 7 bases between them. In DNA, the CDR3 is TGTGCCAGCAGCTTAGAATCCGGCAATGAGCAGTTCTTC. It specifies CASSLESGNEQFF.

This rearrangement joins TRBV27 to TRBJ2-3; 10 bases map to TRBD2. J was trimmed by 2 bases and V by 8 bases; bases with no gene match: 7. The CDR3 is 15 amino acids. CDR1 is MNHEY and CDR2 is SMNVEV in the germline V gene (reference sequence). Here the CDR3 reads CASRGLAAHTDTQYF. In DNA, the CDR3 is TGTGCCAGCCGCGGACTAGCGGCCCACACAGATACGCAGTATTTT.

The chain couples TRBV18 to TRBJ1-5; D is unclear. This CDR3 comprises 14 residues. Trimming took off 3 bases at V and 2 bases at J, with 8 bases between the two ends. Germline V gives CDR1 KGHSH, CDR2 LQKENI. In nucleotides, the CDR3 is TGTGCCAGCTCACCCACAGCTGGCAATCAGCCCCAGCATTTT. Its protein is CASSPTAGNQPQHF.

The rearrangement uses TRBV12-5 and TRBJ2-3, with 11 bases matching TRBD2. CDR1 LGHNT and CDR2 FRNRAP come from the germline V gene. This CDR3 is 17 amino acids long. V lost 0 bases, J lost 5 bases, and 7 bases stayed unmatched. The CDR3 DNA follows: TGTGCTAGTGGTTTGGTACTTAGCGGGGGGGCTTTAGATACGCAGTATTTT. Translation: CASGLVLSGGALDTQYF.

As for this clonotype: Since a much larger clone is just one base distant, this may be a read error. The CDR3 region has the DNA TGTGCCAGCAGCCGCACCGACACTGAATCTTTCTTT. Its protein is CASSRTDTESFF. The chain recombines TRBV7-9 with TRBJ1-1; no definite D call. The CDR3 is made up of 12 amino acids. CDR1 and CDR2 from the germline V gene are SEHNR and FQNEAQ (reference sequence).

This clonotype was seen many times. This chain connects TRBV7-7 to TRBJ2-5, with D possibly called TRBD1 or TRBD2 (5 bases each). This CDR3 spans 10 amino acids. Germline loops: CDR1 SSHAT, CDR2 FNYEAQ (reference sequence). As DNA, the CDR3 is TGTGCTATCGGGGCGGAGACCCAGTACTTC. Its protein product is CAIGAETQYF.